One and the same sample provided the 7 T cell receptor beta chains below, sequenced in a study of radiation and T cells in renal cell carcinoma. Described time point: baseline pretreatment blood. Treatment defined: 15 Gy SBRT to primary tumor, nephrectomy 4 weeks later. Some clones are missing from TCRdb's copy, which holds only in-frame ones; the method was immunoSEQ multiplex PCR. The sample records about 140,000 clones, 70% to 90% being singletons. Sample: blood, taken from a patient whose treatment included radiotherapy and nephrectomy. The receptor source for this set is a woman aged 45-59 years with renal cell carcinoma.

V is TRBV4-1 and J is TRBJ1-1; TRBD1 might be the D (5 bases). CDR1 is MGHRA and CDR2 is YSYEKL in the germline V gene. This CDR3 comprises 14 residues. The V end lost 3 bases, the J end lost 7 bases, and 15 bases lay between the germline ends. CDR3 protein: CASSQPGTAVEAFF. Here the CDR3 DNA reads TGCGCCAGCAGCCAGCCCGGGACCGCAGTTGAAGCTTTCTTT.

V gene TRBV29-1 combines with J gene TRBJ1-1; D might be TRBD1 (5 bases). V was pared by 6 bases and J by 5 bases, with 13 bases between. CDR1 is SQVTM and CDR2 is ANQGSEA in the germline V gene. This CDR3 has 12 residues. DNA of the CDR3: TGCAGCGTGGAGCAGGGAGGGACTGAAGCTTTCTTT. Encoded protein: CSVEQGGTEAFF. Drawing the rest from reference TRBV29-1 and TRBJ1-1, the complete variable domain is SAVISQKPSRDICQRGTSLTIQCQVDSQVTMMFWYRQQPGQSLTLIATANQGSEATYESGFVIDKFPISRPNLTFSTLTVSNMSPEDSSIYLCSVEQGGTEAFFGQGTRLTVV.

V usage is TRBV2 and J usage is TRBJ1-1; TRBD1 agrees at 7 bases. The CDR3 runs to 14 residues. With 6 bases clipped from V and 0 bases from J, the junction kept 4 bases outside the gene matches. Germline CDR1 SNHLY, CDR2 FYNNEI. DNA for the CDR3: TGTGCCAGCAGGGCGGGACAGATGAACACTGAAGCTTTCTTT. Translating gives CASRAGQMNTEAFF.

This chain connects TRBV28 to TRBJ2-7; 12 nucleotides line up with TRBD1. The CDR3 loop spans 15 amino acids. CDR1 is MDHEN, CDR2 SYDVKM, per germline. Trimming took 6 bases from V and 6 from J; bases not matched to a gene: 9. This CDR3 is CASRYPGTGGSEQYF. The CDR3 bases are TGTGCCAGCAGATATCCGGGGACAGGGGGCTCCGAGCAGTACTTC.

This sequence joins TRBV4-3 and TRBJ1-1, with D possibly TRBD1 on 6 matching bases. This CDR3 has 15 residues. Trimming pared 4 bases from V and 0 bases from J, leaving 12 bases between. CDR1 and CDR2 from the germline V gene are LGHNA and YSLEER. This CDR3 reads CASSPGRGLNTEAFF. As DNA, the CDR3 is TGCGCCAGCAGCCCGGGGAGGGGGTTGAACACTGAAGCTTTCTTT.

The CDR3 reads CATRKDRAGTGELFF. DNA of the CDR3: TGCGCCACACGAAAGGACAGGGCGGGCACCGGGGAGCTGTTTTTT. The chain uses TRBV10-1 and TRBJ2-2, with 8 bases aligning to TRBD1. In germline, CDR1 is WNHNN, CDR2 SYGVQD (reference sequence). V lost 10 bases and J lost 4; bases outside the gene matches: 11. This CDR3 spans 15 amino acids.

This chain connects TRBV4-3 to TRBJ1-2, with TRBD1 identical over 8 bases. V shed 0 bases, J shed 4 bases, and the junction held 7 bases outside the gene matches. This CDR3 comprises 16 residues. Germline V gene lookup returns CDR1 LGHNA and CDR2 YSLEER. This chain's CDR3 is CASSQDDRGLGYGYTF. CDR3 nucleotide sequence: TGCGCCAGCAGCCAAGACGACAGGGGTCTAGGCTATGGCTACACCTTC.